This TCR beta chain was captured by sequencing in a study of blood T cell repertoires in COVID-19. Whole-study context: The samples span acute and convalescent COVID-19 from the United States, Italy and Spain. T cells, B-cell-depleted T cells, or PBMCs supplied cDNA or gDNA.

V lost 3 bases and J 4 bases, leaving 18 bases between the germline ends. In germline, CDR1 is MDHEN, CDR2 SYDVKM. This CDR3 is 16 amino acids long. Per the authors' pipeline: Quantification of nucleated cells was approximated via reference gene primer amplification. Clones were read by immunoSEQ multiplex PCR, and TCRdb kept only the in-frame ones, dropping some. V, J and clone size were drawn from that table, and D and trimming were deduced from the DNA. The table lists approximately 98,000 clones, over 65% of them singletons, with about 1.8% in the top ten. Sequencing was carried out using peripheral blood. The chain employs TRBV28 and TRBJ1-2, with D maybe TRBD1 (5 bases). This clonotype was sampled from a woman aged 35 to 49 with acute or convalescent COVID-19. CDR3 in DNA: TGTGCCAGCAGTTTTATATCTTCAGGGCAAGGCTATGGCTACACCTTC. Its protein is CASSFISSGQGYGYTF.